This TCR beta chain was captured in a study of blood T cell repertoires in COVID-19. Trimming left V 5 bases short and J 6 bases short, with 13 bases between. Germline CDR1 and CDR2: LNHDA and SQIVND (reference sequence). The CDR3 extends over 13 amino acids. Repertoires were generated with immunoSEQ multiplex PCR, while TCRdb's copy carries only in-frame clones and drops some. The sample lists 250,000 to 400,000 clones; under 90% were seen once. The sequence derives from a woman between 25 and 40 years old with COVID-19, enrolled during active disease. The rearrangement uses TRBV19 and TRBJ1-1; D is unresolved. Specimen: peripheral blood. The CDR3 reads CASSPRARAEAFF. The CDR3 DNA sequence: TGTGCCAGTAGTCCGCGGGCCCGGGCTGAAGCTTTCTTT.